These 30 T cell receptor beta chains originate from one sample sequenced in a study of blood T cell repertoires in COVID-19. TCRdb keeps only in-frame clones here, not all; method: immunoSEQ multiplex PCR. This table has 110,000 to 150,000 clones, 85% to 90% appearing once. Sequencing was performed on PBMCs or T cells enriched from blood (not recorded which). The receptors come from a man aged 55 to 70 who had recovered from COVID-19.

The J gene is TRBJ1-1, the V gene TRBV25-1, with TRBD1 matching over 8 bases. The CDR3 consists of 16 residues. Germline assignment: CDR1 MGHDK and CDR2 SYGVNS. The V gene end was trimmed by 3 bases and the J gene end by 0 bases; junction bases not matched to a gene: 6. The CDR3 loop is CASSDGTGDMNTEAFF. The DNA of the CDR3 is TGTGCCAGCAGTGACGGGACAGGAGACATGAACACTGAAGCTTTCTTT.

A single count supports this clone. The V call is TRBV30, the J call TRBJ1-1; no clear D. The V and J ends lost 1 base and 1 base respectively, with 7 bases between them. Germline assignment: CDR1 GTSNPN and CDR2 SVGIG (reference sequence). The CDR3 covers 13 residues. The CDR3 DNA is TGTGCCTGGAGTGCCCACAAGAACACTGAAGCTTTCTTT. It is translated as CAWSAHKNTEAFF.

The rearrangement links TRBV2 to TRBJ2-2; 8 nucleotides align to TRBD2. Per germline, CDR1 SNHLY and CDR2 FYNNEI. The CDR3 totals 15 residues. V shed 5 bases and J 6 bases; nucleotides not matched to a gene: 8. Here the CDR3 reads CASSPRAGGPGELFF. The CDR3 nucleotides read TGTGCCAGCAGTCCCCGGGCGGGGGGCCCCGGGGAGCTGTTTTTT.

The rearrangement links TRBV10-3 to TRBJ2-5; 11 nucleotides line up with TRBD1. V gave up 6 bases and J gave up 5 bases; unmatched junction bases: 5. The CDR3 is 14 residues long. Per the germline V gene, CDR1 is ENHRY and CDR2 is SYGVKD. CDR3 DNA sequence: TGTGCCATCAGCCGGGACAGGGGGTTTGAGACCCAGTACTTC. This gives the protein CAISRDRGFETQYF.

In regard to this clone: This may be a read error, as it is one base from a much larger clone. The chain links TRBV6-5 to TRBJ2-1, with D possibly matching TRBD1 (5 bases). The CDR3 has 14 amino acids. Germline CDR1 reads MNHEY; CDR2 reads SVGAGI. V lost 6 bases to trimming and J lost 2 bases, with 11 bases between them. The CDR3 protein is CASRARVPYNEQFF. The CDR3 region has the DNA TGTGCCAGCAGGGCCAGGGTCCCCTACAATGAGCAGTTCTTC.

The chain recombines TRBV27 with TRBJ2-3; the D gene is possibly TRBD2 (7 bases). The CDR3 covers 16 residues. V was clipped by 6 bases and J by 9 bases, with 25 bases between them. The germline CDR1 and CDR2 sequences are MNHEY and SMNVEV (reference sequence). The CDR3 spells CASRPSRGRARDTQYF. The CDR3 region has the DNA TGTGCCAGCAGGCCTTCTAGGGGGAGGGCCAGGGACACGCAGTATTTT.

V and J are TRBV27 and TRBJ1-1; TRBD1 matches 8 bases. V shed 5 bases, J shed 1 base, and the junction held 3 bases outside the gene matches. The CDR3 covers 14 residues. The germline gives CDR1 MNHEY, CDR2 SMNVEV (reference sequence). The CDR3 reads CASSPGTGNTEAFF. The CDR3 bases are TGTGCCAGCAGTCCCGGGACAGGGAACACTGAAGCTTTCTTT.

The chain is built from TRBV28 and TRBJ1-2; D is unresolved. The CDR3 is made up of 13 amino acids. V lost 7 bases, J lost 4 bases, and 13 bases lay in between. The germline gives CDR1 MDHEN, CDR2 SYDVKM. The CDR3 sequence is CASKAGVSYGYTF. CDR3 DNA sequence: TGTGCCAGCAAGGCCGGGGTGTCCTATGGCTACACCTTC.

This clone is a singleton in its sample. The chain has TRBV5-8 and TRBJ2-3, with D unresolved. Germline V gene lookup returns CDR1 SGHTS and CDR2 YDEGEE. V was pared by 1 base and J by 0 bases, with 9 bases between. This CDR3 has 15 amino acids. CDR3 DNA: TGTGCCAGCAGCTTGCGATGGGCTAGCACAGATACGCAGTATTTT. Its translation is CASSLRWASTDTQYF. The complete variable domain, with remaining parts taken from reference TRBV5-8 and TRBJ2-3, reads EAGVTQSPTHLIKTRGQQATLRCSPISGHTSVYWYQQALGLGLQFLLWYDEGEERNRGNFPPRFSGRQFPNYSSELNVNALELEDSALYLCASSLRWASTDTQYFGPGTRLTVL.

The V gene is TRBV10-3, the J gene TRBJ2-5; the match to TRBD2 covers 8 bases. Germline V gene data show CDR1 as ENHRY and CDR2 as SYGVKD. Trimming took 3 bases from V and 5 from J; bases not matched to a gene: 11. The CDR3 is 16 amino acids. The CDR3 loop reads CAISETGSGTGETQYF. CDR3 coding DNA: TGTGCCATCAGTGAAACGGGTAGCGGGACGGGGGAGACCCAGTACTTC.

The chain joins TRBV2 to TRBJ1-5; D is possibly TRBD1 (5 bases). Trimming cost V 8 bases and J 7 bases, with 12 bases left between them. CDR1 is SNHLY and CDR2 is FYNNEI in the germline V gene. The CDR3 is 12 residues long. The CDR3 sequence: CASGQGTQPQHF. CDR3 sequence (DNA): TGTGCCAGCGGGCAGGGAACCCAGCCCCAGCATTTT.

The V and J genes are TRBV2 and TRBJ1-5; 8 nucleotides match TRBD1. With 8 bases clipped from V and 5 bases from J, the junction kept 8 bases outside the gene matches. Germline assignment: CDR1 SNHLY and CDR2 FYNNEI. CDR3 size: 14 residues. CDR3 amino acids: CASAETGEDQPQHF. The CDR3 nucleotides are TGTGCCAGCGCAGAGACAGGGGAGGATCAGCCCCAGCATTTT.

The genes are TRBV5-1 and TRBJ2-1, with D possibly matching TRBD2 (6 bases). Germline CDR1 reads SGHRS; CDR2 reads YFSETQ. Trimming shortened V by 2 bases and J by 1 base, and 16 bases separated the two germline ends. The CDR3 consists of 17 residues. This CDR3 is CASSFLLGGRSYNEQFF. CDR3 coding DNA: TGCGCCAGCAGCTTTCTTTTGGGGGGAAGATCCTACAATGAGCAGTTCTTC.

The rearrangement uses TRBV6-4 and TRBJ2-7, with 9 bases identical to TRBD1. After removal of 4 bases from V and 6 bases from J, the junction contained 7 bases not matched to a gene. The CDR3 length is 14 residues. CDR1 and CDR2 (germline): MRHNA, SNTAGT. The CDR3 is CASSGDRASGEQYF. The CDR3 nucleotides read TGTGCCAGCAGTGGGGACAGGGCATCGGGCGAGCAGTACTTC.

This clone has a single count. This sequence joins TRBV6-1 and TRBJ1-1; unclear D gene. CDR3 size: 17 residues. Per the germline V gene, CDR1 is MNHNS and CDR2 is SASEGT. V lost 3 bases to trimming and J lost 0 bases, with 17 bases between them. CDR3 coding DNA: TGTGCCAGCAGTGACCCCGTTACTCCCGCCATGAACACTGAAGCTTTCTTT. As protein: CASSDPVTPAMNTEAFF.

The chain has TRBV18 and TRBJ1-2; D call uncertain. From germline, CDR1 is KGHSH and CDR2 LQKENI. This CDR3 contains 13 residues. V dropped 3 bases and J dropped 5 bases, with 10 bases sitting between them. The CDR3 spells CASSPSDGYGYTF. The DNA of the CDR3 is TGTGCCAGCTCACCGAGCGACGGATATGGCTACACCTTC.

The CDR3 nucleotides are TGTGCCAGCAGTTACGTTTTGGGGGGGAGCTCCTACGAGCAGTACTTC. It yields the protein CASSYVLGGSSYEQYF. The V and J genes are TRBV6-6 and TRBJ2-7; 7 bases match TRBD2. The germline gives CDR1 MNHNY, CDR2 SVGAGI (reference sequence). There are 16 residues in the CDR3. After removal of 2 bases from V and 0 bases from J, the junction contained 7 bases not matched to a gene.

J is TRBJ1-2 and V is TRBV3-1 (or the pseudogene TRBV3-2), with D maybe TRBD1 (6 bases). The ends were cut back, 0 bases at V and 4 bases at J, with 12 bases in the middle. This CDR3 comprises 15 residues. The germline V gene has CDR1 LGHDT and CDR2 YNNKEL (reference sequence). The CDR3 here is CASSQDRQAPYGYTF. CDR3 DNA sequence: TGTGCCAGCAGCCAAGATCGACAGGCGCCCTATGGCTACACCTTC.

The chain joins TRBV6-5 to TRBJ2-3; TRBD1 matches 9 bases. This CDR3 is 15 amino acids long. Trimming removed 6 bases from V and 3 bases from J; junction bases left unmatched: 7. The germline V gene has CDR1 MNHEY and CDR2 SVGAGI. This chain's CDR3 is CASSPGQGPTDTQYF. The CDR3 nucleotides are TGTGCCAGCAGCCCGGGACAGGGCCCTACAGATACGCAGTATTTT.

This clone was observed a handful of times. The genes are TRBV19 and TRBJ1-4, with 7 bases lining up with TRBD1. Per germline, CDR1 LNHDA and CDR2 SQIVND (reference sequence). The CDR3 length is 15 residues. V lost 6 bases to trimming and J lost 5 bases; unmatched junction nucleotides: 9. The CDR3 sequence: CASSTTGARNEKLFF. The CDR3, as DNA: TGTGCCAGTAGCACCACAGGGGCCCGGAATGAAAAACTGTTTTTT.

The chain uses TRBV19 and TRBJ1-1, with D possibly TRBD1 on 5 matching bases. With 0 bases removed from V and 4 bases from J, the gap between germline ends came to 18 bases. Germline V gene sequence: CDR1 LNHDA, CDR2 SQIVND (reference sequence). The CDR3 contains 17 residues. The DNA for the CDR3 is TGTGCCAGTAGTATAGATCCTGGGGGGGTTTGGAGCACTGAAGCTTTCTTT. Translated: CASSIDPGGVWSTEAFF.

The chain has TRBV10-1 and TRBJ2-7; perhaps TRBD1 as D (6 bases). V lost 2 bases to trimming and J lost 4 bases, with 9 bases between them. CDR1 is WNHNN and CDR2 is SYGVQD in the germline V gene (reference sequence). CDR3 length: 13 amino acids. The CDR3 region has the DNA TGCGCCAGCAGTGAGAACAGGGAATACGAGCAGTACTTC. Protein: CASSENREYEQYF.

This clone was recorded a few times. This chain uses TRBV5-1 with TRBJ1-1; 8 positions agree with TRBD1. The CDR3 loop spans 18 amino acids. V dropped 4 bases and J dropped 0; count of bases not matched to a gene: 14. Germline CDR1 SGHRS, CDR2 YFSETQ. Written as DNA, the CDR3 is TGCGCCAGCAGCATAGGACAGGGATACGGTTCGATGAACACTGAAGCTTTCTTT. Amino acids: CASSIGQGYGSMNTEAFF.

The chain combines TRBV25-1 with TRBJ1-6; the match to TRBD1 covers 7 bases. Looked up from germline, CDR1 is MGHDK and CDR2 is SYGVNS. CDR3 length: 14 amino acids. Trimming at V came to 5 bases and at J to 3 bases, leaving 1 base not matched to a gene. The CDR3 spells CASSRDSYNSPLHF. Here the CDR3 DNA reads TGTGCCAGCAGTCGGGACAGCTATAATTCACCCCTCCACTTT.

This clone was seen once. The CDR3 is CASSLWGGSYNSPLHF. CDR3 nucleotide sequence: TGTGCCAGCAGTTTATGGGGGGGCTCCTATAATTCACCCCTCCACTTT. The rearrangement links TRBV28 to TRBJ1-6; maybe TRBD1 (5 bases). Per the germline V gene, CDR1 is MDHEN and CDR2 is SYDVKM. The CDR3 totals 16 residues. Trimming took 0 bases from V and 0 from J, leaving 6 bases between them.

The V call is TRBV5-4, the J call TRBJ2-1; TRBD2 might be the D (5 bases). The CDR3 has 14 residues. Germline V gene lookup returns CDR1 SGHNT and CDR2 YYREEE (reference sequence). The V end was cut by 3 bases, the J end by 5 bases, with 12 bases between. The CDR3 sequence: CASSSPGLNNEQFF. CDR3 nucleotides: TGTGCCAGCAGCTCCCCCGGACTCAACAATGAGCAGTTCTTC.

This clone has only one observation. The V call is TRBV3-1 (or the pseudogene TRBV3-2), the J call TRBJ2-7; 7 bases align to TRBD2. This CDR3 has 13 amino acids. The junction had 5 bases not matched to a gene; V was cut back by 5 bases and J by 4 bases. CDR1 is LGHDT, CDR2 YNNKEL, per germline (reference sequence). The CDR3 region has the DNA TGTGCCAGCAGCAACAGAGCGGGGTACGAGCAGTACTTC. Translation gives CASSNRAGYEQYF.

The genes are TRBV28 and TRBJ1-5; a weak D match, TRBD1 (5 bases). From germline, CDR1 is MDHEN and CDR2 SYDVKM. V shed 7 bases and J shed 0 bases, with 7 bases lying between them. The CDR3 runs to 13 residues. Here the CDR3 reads CASIRDSNQPQHF. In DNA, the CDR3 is TGTGCCAGCATCAGGGATAGCAATCAGCCCCAGCATTTT.

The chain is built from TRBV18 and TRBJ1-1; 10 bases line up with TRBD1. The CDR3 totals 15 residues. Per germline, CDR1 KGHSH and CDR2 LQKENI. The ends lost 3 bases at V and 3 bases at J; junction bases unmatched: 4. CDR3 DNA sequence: TGTGCCAGCTCACCCTCAGGGACAGGGGACACTGAAGCTTTCTTT. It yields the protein CASSPSGTGDTEAFF.

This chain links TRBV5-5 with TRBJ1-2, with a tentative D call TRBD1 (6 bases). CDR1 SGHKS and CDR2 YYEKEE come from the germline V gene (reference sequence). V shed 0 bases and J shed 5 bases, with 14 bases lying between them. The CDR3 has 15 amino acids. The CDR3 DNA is TGTGCCAGCAGCTTGGGGCAGGGAAGGGGGTATGGCTACACCTTC. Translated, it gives CASSLGQGRGYGYTF.